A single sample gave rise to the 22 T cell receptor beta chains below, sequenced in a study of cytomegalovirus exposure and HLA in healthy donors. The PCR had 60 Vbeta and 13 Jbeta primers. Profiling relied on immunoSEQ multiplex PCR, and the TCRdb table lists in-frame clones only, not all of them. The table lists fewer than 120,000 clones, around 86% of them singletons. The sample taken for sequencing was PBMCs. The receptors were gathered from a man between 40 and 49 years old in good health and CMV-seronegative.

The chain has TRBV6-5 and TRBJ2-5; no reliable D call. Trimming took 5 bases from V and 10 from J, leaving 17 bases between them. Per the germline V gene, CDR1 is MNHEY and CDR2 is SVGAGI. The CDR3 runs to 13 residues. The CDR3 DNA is TGTGCCAGCAGTCCGAACTTGTTTTTTGGCCAGTACTTC. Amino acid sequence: CASSPNLFFGQYF.

CDR3 bases: TGTGCCAGCAGCCAGGGAGGGAATCAGCCCCAGCATTTT. This sequence encodes CASSQGGNQPQHF. This chain links TRBV7-9 with TRBJ1-5; weak D call: TRBD1 (5 bases). Germline CDR1 is SEHNR and CDR2 is FQNEAQ (reference sequence). The CDR3 totals 13 residues. V gave up 5 bases and J gave up 4 bases, with 9 bases separating them.

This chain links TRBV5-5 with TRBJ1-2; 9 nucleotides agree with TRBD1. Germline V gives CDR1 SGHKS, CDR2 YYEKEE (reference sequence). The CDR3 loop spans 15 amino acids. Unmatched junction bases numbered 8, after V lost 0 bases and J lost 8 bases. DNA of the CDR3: TGTGCCAGCAGCTTGGTAGAACAGGGGGCGCGGGGCTACACCTTC. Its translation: CASSLVEQGARGYTF.

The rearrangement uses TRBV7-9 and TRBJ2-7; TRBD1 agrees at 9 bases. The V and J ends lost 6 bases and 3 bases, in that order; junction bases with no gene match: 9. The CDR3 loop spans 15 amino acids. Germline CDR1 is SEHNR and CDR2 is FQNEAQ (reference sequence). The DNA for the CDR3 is TGTGCCAGCAGACCCTCCCTGGGACAGGGCTACGAGCAGTACTTC. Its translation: CASRPSLGQGYEQYF.

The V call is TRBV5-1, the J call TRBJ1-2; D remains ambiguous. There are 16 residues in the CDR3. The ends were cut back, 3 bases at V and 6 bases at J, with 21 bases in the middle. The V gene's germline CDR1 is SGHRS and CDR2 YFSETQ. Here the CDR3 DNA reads TGCGCCAGCAGCTCCAACCCCGGCCCCGGGTTCAATGGCTACACCTTC. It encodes CASSSNPGPGFNGYTF. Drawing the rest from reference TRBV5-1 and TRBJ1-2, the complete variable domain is KAGVTQTPRYLIKTRGQQVTLSCSPISGHRSVSWYQQTPGQGLQFLFEYFSETQRNKGNFPGRFSGRQFSNSRSEMNVSTLELGDSALYLCASSSNPGPGFNGYTFGSGTRLTVV.

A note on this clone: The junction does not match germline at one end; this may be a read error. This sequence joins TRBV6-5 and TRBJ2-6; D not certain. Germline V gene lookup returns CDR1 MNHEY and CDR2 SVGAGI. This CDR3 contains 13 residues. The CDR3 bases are TGTGCCAGCAGCTACTCTGGGGCCAACGTCCTGACTTTC. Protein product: CASSYSGANVLTF.

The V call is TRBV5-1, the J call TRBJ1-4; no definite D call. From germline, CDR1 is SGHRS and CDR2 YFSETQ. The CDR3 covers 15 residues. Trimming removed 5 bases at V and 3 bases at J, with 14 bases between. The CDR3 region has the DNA TGCGCCAGCAGATCGAGGAGCGGCGCTAATGAAAAACTGTTTTTT. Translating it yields CASRSRSGANEKLFF.

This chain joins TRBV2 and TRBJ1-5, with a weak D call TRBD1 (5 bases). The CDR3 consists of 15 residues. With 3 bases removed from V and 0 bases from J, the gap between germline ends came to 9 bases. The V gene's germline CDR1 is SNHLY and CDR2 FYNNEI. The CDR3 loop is CASSDGRASNQPQHF. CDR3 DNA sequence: TGTGCCAGCAGTGATGGCAGGGCTAGCAATCAGCCCCAGCATTTT.

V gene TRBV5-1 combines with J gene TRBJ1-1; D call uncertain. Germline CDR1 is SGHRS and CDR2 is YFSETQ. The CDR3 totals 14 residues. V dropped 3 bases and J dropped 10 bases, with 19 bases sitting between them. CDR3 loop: CASSSGDRLGTAFF. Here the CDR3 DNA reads TGCGCCAGCAGCTCCGGAGACCGCCTCGGAACAGCTTTCTTT.

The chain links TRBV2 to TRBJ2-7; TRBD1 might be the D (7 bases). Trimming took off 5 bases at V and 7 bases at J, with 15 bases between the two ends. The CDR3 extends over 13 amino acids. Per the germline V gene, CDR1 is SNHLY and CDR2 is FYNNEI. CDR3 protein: CASSQKGAGEQYF. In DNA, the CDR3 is TGTGCCAGCAGTCAGAAGGGGGCGGGGGAGCAGTACTTC.

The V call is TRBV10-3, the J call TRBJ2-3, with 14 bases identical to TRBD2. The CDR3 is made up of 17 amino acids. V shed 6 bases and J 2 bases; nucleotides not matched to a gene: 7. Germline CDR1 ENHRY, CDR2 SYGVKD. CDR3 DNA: TGTGCCATCAGGGGGACTAGCGGGAGCCTAATCACAGATACGCAGTATTTT. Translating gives CAIRGTSGSLITDTQYF.

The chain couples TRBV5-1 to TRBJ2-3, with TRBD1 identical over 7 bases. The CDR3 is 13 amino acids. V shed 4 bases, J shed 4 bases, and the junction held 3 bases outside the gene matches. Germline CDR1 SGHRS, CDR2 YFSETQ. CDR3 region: CASSLTGADTQYF. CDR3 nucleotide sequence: TGCGCCAGCAGCCTCACAGGGGCAGATACGCAGTATTTT.

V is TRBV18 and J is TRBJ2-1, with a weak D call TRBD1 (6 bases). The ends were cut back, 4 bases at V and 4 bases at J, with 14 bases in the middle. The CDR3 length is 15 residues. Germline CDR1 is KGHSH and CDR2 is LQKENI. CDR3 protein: CASSLLTTGYNEQFF. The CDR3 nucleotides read TGTGCCAGCTCACTCCTGACGACAGGTTACAATGAGCAGTTCTTC.

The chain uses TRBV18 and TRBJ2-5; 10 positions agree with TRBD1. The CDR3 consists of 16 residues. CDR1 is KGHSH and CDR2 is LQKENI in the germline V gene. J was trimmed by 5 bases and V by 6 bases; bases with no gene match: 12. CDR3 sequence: CASSPMRQGAGETQYF. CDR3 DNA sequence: TGTGCCAGCTCGCCTATGCGACAGGGGGCTGGGGAGACCCAGTACTTC.

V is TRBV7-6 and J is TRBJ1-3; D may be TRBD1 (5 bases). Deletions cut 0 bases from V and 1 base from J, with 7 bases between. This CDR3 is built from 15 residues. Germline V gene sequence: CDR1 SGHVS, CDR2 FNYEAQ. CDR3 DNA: TGTGCCAGCAGCTTAGCGGGGGGTTCTGGAAACACCATATATTTT. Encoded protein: CASSLAGGSGNTIYF.

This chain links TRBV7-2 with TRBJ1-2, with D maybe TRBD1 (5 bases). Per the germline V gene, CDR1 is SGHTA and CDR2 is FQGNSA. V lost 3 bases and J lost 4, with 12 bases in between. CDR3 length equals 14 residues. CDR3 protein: CASSLGGSSYGYTF. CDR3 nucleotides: TGTGCCAGCAGCTTGGGGGGATCTAGCTATGGCTACACCTTC.

As DNA, the CDR3 is TGTGCCAGCAGCCCAAGTCAGGGGAATTCACCCCTCCACTTT. It yields the protein CASSPSQGNSPLHF. This rearrangement joins TRBV9 to TRBJ1-6; possibly TRBD1 for D (6 bases). The germline CDR1 and CDR2 sequences are SGDLS and YYNGEE. This CDR3 comprises 14 residues. V shed 4 bases and J shed 7 bases, with 12 bases lying between them.

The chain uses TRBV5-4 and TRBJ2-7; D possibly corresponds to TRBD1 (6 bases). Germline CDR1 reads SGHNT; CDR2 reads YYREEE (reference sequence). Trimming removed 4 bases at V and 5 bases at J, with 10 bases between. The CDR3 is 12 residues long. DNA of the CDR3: TGTGCCAGCAGCCCGGGGACAAACGAGCAGTACTTC. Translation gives CASSPGTNEQYF.

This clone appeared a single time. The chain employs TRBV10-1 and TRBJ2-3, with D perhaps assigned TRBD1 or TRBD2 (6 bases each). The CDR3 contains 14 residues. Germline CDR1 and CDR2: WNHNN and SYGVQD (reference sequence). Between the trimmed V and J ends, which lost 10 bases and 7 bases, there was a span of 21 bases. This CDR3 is CATRGGVSGYTQYF. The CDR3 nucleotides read TGCGCCACCAGGGGCGGGGTGAGCGGGTATACGCAGTATTTT.

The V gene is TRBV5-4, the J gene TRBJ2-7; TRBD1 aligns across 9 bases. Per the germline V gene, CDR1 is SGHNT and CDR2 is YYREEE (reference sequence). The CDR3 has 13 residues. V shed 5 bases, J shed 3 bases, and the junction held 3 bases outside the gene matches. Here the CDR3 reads CASRMDRGYEQYF. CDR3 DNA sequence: TGTGCCAGCAGAATGGACAGGGGCTACGAGCAGTACTTC.

CDR3 region: CASSLTGKFTEAFF. In DNA form, the CDR3 reads TGTGCCAGCAGTTTGACAGGGAAATTCACTGAAGCTTTCTTT. V gene TRBV28 combines with J gene TRBJ1-1; 7 nucleotides agree with TRBD1. The germline gives CDR1 MDHEN, CDR2 SYDVKM. The CDR3 extends over 14 amino acids. J lost 4 bases, V lost 3 bases, and 5 bases had no gene match.

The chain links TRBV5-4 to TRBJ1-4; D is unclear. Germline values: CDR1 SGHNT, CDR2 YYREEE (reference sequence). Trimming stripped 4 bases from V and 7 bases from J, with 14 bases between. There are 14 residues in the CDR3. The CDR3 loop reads CASSPQERGEKLFF. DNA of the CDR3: TGTGCCAGCAGCCCTCAAGAAAGAGGTGAAAAACTGTTTTTT.